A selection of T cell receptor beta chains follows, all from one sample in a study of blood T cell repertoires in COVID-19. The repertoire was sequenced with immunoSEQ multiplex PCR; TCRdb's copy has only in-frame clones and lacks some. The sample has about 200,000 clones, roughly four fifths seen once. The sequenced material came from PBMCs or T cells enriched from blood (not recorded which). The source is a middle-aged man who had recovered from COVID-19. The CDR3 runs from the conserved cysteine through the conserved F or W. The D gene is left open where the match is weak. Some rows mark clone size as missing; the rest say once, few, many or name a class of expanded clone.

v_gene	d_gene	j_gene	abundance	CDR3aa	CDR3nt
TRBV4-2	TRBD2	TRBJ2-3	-	CASSGPSGGATDTQYF	TGTGCCAGCAGCGGTCCGAGCGGGGGGGCCACAGATACGCAGTATTTT
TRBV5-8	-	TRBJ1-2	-	CASSNGYGYTF	TGTGCCAGCAGCAACGGCTATGGCTACACCTTC
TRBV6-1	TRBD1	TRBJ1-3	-	CASSPGQGYTIYF	TGTGCCAGCAGTCCTGGACAGGGCTACACCATATATTTT
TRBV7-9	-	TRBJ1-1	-	CASSPTGITEAFF	TGTGCCAGCAGCCCGACAGGTATCACTGAAGCTTTCTTT
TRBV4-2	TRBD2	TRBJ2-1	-	CASSQETSGGAFNEQFF	TGTGCCAGCAGCCAAGAGACTAGCGGGGGAGCCTTCAATGAGCAGTTCTTC
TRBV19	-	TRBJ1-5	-	CASRTTYYSNQPQHF	TGTGCCAGTAGGACAACATATTATAGCAATCAGCCCCAGCATTTT
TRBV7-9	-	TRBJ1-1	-	CASSLTAYRDTEAFF	TGTGCCAGCAGCTTAACCGCATATCGGGACACTGAAGCTTTCTTT
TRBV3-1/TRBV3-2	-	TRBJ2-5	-	CASSQGYSQETQYF	TGTGCCAGCAGCCAAGGGTATAGCCAAGAGACCCAGTACTTC
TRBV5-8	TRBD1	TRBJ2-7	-	CAGQGYEQYF	TGTGCCGGACAGGGATACGAGCAGTACTTC
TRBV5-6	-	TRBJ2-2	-	CASSRGHNTGELFF	TGTGCCAGTTCACGAGGGCACAACACCGGGGAGCTGTTTTTT
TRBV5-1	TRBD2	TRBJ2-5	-	CASSSLAGGIQETQYF	TGCGCCAGCAGCTCACTAGCGGGGGGGATCCAAGAGACCCAGTACTTC
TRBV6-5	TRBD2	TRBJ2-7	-	CASSYPGGGKYEQYF	TGTGCCAGCAGTTACCCCGGGGGGGGTAAGTACGAGCAGTACTTC
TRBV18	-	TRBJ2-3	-	CASSGGASTDTQYF	TGTGCCAGCTCCGGCGGGGCTAGCACAGATACGCAGTATTTT
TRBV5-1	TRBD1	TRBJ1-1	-	CASSLPRDSSMNTEAFF	TGCGCCAGCAGCTTGCCTAGGGACAGCTCTATGAACACTGAAGCTTTCTTT
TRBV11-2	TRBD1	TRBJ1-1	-	CASSLVQGRNTEAFF	TGTGCCAGCAGCTTAGTACAGGGGAGGAACACTGAAGCTTTCTTT
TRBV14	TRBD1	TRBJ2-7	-	CASSPDRGGYEQYF	TGTGCCAGCAGCCCTGACAGGGGAGGCTACGAGCAGTACTTC
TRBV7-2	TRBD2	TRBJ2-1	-	CASSLSGGMSNEQFF	TGTGCCAGCAGCCTAAGCGGGGGAATGTCCAATGAGCAGTTCTTC
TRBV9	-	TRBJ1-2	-	CASSVAGAPYGYTF	TGTGCCAGCAGCGTAGCAGGGGCCCCCTATGGCTACACCTTC
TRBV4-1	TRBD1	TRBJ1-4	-	CASSLGTGGGSKKLFF	TGCGCCAGCAGCCTTGGGACAGGGGGCGGATCGAAAAAACTGTTTTTT
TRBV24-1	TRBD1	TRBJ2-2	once	CATSDFSPGQINTGELFF	TGTGCCACCAGTGATTTCTCCCCGGGACAGATTAACACCGGGGAGCTGTTTTTT
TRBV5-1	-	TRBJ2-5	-	CASSVQASNQETQYF	TGCGCCAGCAGCGTACAGGCGTCGAACCAAGAGACCCAGTACTTC
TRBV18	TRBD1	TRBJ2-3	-	CASSRSTGGTDTQYF	TGTGCCAGCTCGCGATCTACAGGGGGCACAGATACGCAGTATTTT
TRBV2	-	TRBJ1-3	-	CASSAPGSGGNTIYF	TGTGCCAGCAGTGCCCCAGGGTCAGGTGGAAACACCATATATTTT
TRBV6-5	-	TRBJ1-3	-	CASYRYRVAGNTIYF	TGTGCCAGCTACAGATACAGGGTCGCTGGAAACACCATATATTTT
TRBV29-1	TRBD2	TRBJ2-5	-	CSVQVAGEETQYF	TGCAGCGTTCAGGTAGCGGGGGAAGAGACCCAGTACTTC
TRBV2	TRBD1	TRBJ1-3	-	CASSWTGSTGNTIYF	TGTGCCAGCAGTTGGACAGGGTCAACTGGAAACACCATATATTTT
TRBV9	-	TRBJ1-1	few	CASTPGQGTEAFF	TGTGCCAGCACCCCCGGGCAGGGCACTGAAGCTTTCTTT
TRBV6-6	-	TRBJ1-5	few	CASSRGSRAGGNQPQHF	TGTGCCAGCAGTCGGGGTTCACGCGCAGGGGGCAATCAGCCCCAGCATTTT
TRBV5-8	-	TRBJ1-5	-	CASSPGETNQPQHF	TGTGCCAGCAGCCCCGGGGAGACAAATCAGCCCCAGCATTTT
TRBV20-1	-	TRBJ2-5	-	CSGGLGTQYF	TGCAGCGGAGGGTTGGGGACCCAGTACTTC
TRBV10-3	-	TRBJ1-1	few	CAISRKTGRGEAFF	TGTGCCATCAGTAGGAAGACGGGTAGGGGTGAAGCTTTCTTT
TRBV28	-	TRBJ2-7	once	CASSLSSQGAYEQYF	TGTGCCAGCAGTTTGAGTTCACAGGGAGCTTACGAGCAGTACTTC
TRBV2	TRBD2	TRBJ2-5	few	CASSEGAGGRKTQYF	TGTGCCAGCAGTGAAGGGGCGGGGGGTAGAAAGACCCAGTACTTC
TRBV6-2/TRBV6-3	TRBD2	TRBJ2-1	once	CASSRSGGHNEQFF	TGTGCCAGCAGCCGTAGCGGGGGTCACAATGAGCAGTTCTTC
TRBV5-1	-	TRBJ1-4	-	CASSLTGRVDDEKLFF	TGCGCCAGCAGCCTAACAGGGAGGGTGGATGATGAAAAACTGTTTTTT
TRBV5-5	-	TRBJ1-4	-	CASSPVRQGNEKLFF	TGTGCCAGCAGCCCGGTGAGGCAGGGTAATGAAAAACTGTTTTTT
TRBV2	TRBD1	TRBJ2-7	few	CASSGGQSLGQYF	TGTGCCAGCAGTGGGGGACAGTCCCTCGGGCAGTACTTC
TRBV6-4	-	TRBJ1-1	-	CASSDSSAGNTEAFF	TGTGCCAGCAGTGACTCGAGCGCGGGGAACACTGAAGCTTTCTTT
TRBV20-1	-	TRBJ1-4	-	CSASKQGGDEKLFF	TGCAGTGCTAGTAAGCAGGGCGGAGATGAAAAACTGTTTTTT
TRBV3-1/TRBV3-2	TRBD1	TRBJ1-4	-	CASSGTTGSTEKLFF	TGTGCCAGCAGCGGGACGACAGGGAGCACCGAAAAACTGTTTTTT
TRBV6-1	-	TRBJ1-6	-	CASSGGGRGSSSPLHF	TGTGCCAGCAGTGGGGGAGGTAGGGGATCGTCTTCACCCCTCCACTTT
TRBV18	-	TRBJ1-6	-	CASSLSVGGLNNSPLHF	TGTGCCAGCTCACTTTCGGTGGGGGGACTCAACAATTCACCCCTCCACTTT
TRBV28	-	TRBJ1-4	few	CASHTAGGPREKLFF	TGTGCCAGCCATACGGCGGGGGGGCCGAGGGAAAAACTGTTTTTT
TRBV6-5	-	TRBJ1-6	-	CASRGLTNSPLHF	TGTGCCAGCAGAGGACTGACTAATTCACCCCTCCACTTT
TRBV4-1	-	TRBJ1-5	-	CASSHPGVAGRLNQPQHF	TGCGCCAGCAGCCACCCGGGGGTGGCAGGTAGACTTAATCAGCCCCAGCATTTT
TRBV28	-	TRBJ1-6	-	CATVDSTQGVNSPLHF	TGTGCCACAGTAGACTCGACACAGGGAGTTAATTCACCCCTCCACTTT
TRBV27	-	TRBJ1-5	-	CASRRTVNQPQHF	TGTGCCAGCAGACGGACAGTAAATCAGCCCCAGCATTTT
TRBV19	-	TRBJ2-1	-	CASSTRWAAGALPSYEQFF	TGTGCCAGTAGTACGCGTTGGGCGGCAGGGGCCTTACCGAGCTATGAGCAGTTCTTC
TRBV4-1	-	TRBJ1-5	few	CASSRREGQPQHF	TGCGCCAGCAGCCGCAGGGAGGGTCAGCCCCAGCATTTT
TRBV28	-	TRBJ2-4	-	CASNSPAGNIQYF	TGTGCCAGCAACAGTCCAGCAGGAAACATTCAGTACTTC
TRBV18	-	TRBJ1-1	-	CASSPSGAEAFF	TGTGCCAGCTCACCATCGGGGGCTGAAGCTTTCTTT
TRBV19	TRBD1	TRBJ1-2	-	CASEEEITGGRYGYTF	TGTGCCAGTGAGGAGGAGATCACAGGGGGCCGCTATGGCTACACCTTC
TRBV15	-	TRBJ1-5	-	CATSSDSPAGPQHF	TGTGCCACCAGCTCTGACAGCCCTGCAGGGCCCCAGCATTTT
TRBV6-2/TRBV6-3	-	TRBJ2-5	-	CASSYQAGEETQYF	TGTGCCAGCAGTTACCAAGCAGGGGAAGAGACCCAGTACTTC
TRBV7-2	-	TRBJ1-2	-	CASSLDRIYGYTF	TGTGCCAGCAGCCTCGACAGGATTTATGGCTACACCTTC
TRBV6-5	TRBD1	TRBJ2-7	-	CASRDRGNTYEQYF	TGTGCCAGCAGAGACAGGGGGAATACCTACGAGCAGTACTTC
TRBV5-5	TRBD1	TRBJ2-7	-	CASSGSGQGVNEQYF	TGTGCCAGCAGCGGATCCGGACAGGGTGTCAACGAGCAGTACTTC
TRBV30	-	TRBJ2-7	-	CAWRRTGVGEQYF	TGTGCCTGGAGAAGGACGGGAGTAGGGGAGCAGTACTTC
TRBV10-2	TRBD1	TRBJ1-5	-	CASSTDRAQPQHF	TGCGCCAGCAGCACGGACAGGGCCCAGCCCCAGCATTTT